This paragraph reports one TCR beta chain. The antigen is undetermined. This record belongs to a study of cytomegalovirus exposure and HLA in healthy donors. Study overall: It was reported in a later analysis that the same platform had been used for the approximately 120 validation repertoires as for the approximately 700 first-cohort repertoires.

CDR1 and CDR2 from the germline V gene are MGHRA and YSYEKL. The CDR3 is made up of 15 amino acids. V was trimmed by 4 bases and J by 2 bases, leaving 9 bases between them. The study, taken as a whole, reports: Most TCR sequences were rare, but some public TCRs occurred in many donors. Using the classifier, cytomegalovirus status was reportedly diagnosed with high specificity and sensitivity.

Repertoires were generated with immunoSEQ multiplex PCR, while TCRdb's copy carries only in-frame clones and drops some. The sample yields over 85,000 clones, approximately 94% seen once. The TCR sequence derives from a woman aged 18-29 years in good health and CMV-seronegative. The chain employs TRBV4-1 and TRBJ2-6; D is perhaps TRBD2 (5 bases). Source material: PBMCs. Written as DNA, the CDR3 is TGCGCCAGCAGCCGCTTGGGAGCTGGGGCCAACGTCCTGACTTTC. It specifies CASSRLGAGANVLTF.